A selection of T cell receptor beta chains follows, all from one sample in a study of T cell repertoires in cytomegalovirus infection. From the reads, TCRdb called clonotypes with MiXCR, one entry per CDR3 protein. The sample holds under 200,000 distinct CDR3 sequences, 9.5% seen once. What was sequenced was PBMCs. Receptor source: a human donor in good health (CMV status not recorded). Some clones in this sample may be carry-over from other donors' samples. Both conserved end residues are part of each CDR3. Clone size appears in some rows only: once, few, many, or a class for an expanded clone.

v_call: TRBV6-1; clone_size: few; cdr3_length: 13; cdr3_aa: CASSSPTGFSYTF
v_call: TRBV29-1; clone_size: -; cdr3_length: 14; cdr3_aa: CSVLGLSEDYGYTF
v_call: TRBV7-2; clone_size: many; cdr3_length: 15; cdr3_aa: CASSPGGRQSYEQYF
v_call: TRBV5-1; clone_size: -; cdr3_length: 18; cdr3_aa: CASSLASPTSVPSYEQYF
v_call: TRBV7-2; clone_size: many; cdr3_length: 18; cdr3_aa: CASSLDRLAGVSTDTQYF
v_call: TRBV2; clone_size: -; cdr3_length: 16; cdr3_aa: CASRAGRDRGFNEQFF
v_call: TRBV28; clone_size: few; cdr3_length: 16; cdr3_aa: CASSKTSGIRTGELFF
v_call: TRBV20-1; clone_size: many; cdr3_length: 12; cdr3_aa: CSARAAPSEQYF
v_call: TRBV20-1; clone_size: -; cdr3_length: 13; cdr3_aa: CSAVGTLQETQYF
v_call: TRBV29-1; clone_size: -; cdr3_length: 12; cdr3_aa: CSGGTGDGTQYF
v_call: TRBV6-6; clone_size: many; cdr3_length: 15; cdr3_aa: CASSYSAGSNQPQHF
v_call: TRBV24-1; clone_size: -; cdr3_length: 12; cdr3_aa: CAAGQGLNEQFF
v_call: TRBV7-9; clone_size: many; cdr3_length: 11; cdr3_aa: CAVQGAETQYF
v_call: TRBV20-1; clone_size: few; cdr3_length: 15; cdr3_aa: CSATGTRRTWETQYF
v_call: TRBV5-4; clone_size: few; cdr3_length: 14; cdr3_aa: CASSLVGQDYEQYF
v_call: TRBV5-5; clone_size: many; cdr3_length: 13; cdr3_aa: CASSFWGMDTQYF
v_call: TRBV23-1; clone_size: few; cdr3_length: 15; cdr3_aa: CASSPDPVEYIEQYF
v_call: TRBV7-2; clone_size: few; cdr3_length: 17; cdr3_aa: CASSLAGVARGNQPQHF
v_call: TRBV11-2; clone_size: many; cdr3_length: 13; cdr3_aa: CASSFWGASEAFF
v_call: TRBV7-2; clone_size: many; cdr3_length: 15; cdr3_aa: CASSLAIAGGRGYTF
v_call: TRBV7-9; clone_size: few; cdr3_length: 14; cdr3_aa: CASSSDRVGHEQYF
v_call: TRBV7-9; clone_size: many; cdr3_length: 14; cdr3_aa: CASSLDRGGEKLFF
v_call: TRBV27; clone_size: few; cdr3_length: 15; cdr3_aa: CASSLLSRGRSGYTF
v_call: TRBV19; clone_size: -; cdr3_length: 14; cdr3_aa: CASPPTADKNIQYF
v_call: TRBV29-1; clone_size: many; cdr3_length: 15; cdr3_aa: CSVETRTALNYGYTF
v_call: TRBV12-3/TRBV12-4; clone_size: many; cdr3_length: 17; cdr3_aa: CASTPFLGFANTGELFF
v_call: TRBV9; clone_size: few; cdr3_length: 13; cdr3_aa: CASSVNPAYEQYF
v_call: TRBV5-6; clone_size: few; cdr3_length: 13; cdr3_aa: CASSPTRDTEAFF
v_call: TRBV7-2; clone_size: many; cdr3_length: 17; cdr3_aa: CASSPAPGTGGAYEQYF
v_call: TRBV7-2; clone_size: medium-sized; cdr3_length: 13; cdr3_aa: CASSLGSTDTQYF
v_call: TRBV6-1; clone_size: many; cdr3_length: 18; cdr3_aa: CASSPFVIRGGVNTEAFF
v_call: TRBV19; clone_size: many; cdr3_length: 16; cdr3_aa: CASTHQGDRLNTEAFF
v_call: TRBV4-2; clone_size: many; cdr3_length: 14; cdr3_aa: CASSQGDRADTQYF
v_call: TRBV6-2/TRBV6-3; clone_size: many; cdr3_length: 17; cdr3_aa: CASRPRVGGQNTGELFF
v_call: TRBV7-2; clone_size: many; cdr3_length: 15; cdr3_aa: CASSLEGGNLNEQFF
v_call: TRBV20-1; clone_size: -; cdr3_length: 12; cdr3_aa: CSARTEGKTAFF
v_call: TRBV4-1; clone_size: -; cdr3_length: 15; cdr3_aa: CASSLKRGGLYEQFF
v_call: TRBV7-2; clone_size: many; cdr3_length: 15; cdr3_aa: CASSLNSGSANIQYF
v_call: TRBV6-2/TRBV6-3; clone_size: few; cdr3_length: 14; cdr3_aa: CASKSKAPTGEQFF
v_call: TRBV12-3/TRBV12-4; clone_size: many; cdr3_length: 15; cdr3_aa: CASSLGTSGSIEQFF
v_call: TRBV7-7; clone_size: many; cdr3_length: 16; cdr3_aa: CASSLIGVAEQETQYF
v_call: TRBV30; clone_size: few; cdr3_length: 16; cdr3_aa: CACAGGPPGSGNTIYF
v_call: TRBV7-2; clone_size: many; cdr3_length: 13; cdr3_aa: CASSLDAQRGYTF
v_call: TRBV28; clone_size: many; cdr3_length: 14; cdr3_aa: CASSLTGGGKTQYF
v_call: TRBV27; clone_size: -; cdr3_length: 16; cdr3_aa: CASSLSRGAMNTEAFF
v_call: TRBV2; clone_size: few; cdr3_length: 15; cdr3_aa: CASSEERGKLDTQYF
v_call: TRBV7-6; clone_size: -; cdr3_length: 15; cdr3_aa: CASSLERGRADEQYF
v_call: TRBV27; clone_size: -; cdr3_length: 15; cdr3_aa: CASSLDGIPNSPLHF
v_call: TRBV5-6; clone_size: few; cdr3_length: 15; cdr3_aa: CASSAQGYSGNTIYF
v_call: TRBV11-2; clone_size: few; cdr3_length: 13; cdr3_aa: CASSSSGGGELFF
v_call: TRBV4-2; clone_size: many; cdr3_length: 14; cdr3_aa: CASSQGTRGEKLFF
v_call: TRBV25-1; clone_size: -; cdr3_length: 14; cdr3_aa: CASSEIGVGQPQHF
v_call: TRBV12-3/TRBV12-4; clone_size: -; cdr3_length: 13; cdr3_aa: CASSPGQTYGYTF
v_call: TRBV7-8; clone_size: many; cdr3_length: 13; cdr3_aa: CASSLDGVQPQHF
v_call: TRBV4-3; clone_size: few; cdr3_length: 15; cdr3_aa: CASSLGGAQGNEQFF
v_call: TRBV12-3/TRBV12-4; clone_size: -; cdr3_length: 13; cdr3_aa: CASRGRETDTQYF
v_call: TRBV7-2; clone_size: -; cdr3_length: 15; cdr3_aa: CASSLEDRVGSEAFF
v_call: TRBV9; clone_size: many; cdr3_length: 17; cdr3_aa: CASSVVLGTRHTDTQYF